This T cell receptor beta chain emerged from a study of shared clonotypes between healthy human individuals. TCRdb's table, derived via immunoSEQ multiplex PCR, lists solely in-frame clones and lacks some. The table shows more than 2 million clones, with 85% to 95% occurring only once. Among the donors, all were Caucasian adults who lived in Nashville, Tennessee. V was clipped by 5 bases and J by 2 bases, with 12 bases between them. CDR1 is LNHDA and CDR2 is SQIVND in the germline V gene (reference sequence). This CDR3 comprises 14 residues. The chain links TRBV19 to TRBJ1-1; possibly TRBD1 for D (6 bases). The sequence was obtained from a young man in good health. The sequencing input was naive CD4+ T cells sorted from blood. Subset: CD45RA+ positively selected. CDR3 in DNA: TGTGCCAGTAGTTCCGACAGGCGAAACACTGAAGCTTTCTTT. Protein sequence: CASSSDRRNTEAFF.